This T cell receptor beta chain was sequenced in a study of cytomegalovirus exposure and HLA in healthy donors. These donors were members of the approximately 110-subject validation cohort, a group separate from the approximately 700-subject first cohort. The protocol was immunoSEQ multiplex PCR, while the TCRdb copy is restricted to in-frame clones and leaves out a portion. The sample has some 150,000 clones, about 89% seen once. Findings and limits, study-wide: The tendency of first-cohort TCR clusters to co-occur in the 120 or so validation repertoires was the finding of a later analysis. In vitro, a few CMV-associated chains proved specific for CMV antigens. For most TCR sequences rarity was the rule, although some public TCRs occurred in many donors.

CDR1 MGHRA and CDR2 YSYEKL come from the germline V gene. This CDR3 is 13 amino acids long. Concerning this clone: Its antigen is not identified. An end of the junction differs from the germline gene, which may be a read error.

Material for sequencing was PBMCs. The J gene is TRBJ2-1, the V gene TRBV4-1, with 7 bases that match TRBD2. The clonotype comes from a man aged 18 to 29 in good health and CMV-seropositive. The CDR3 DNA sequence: TGCGCCAGCAGCCAAGACGTCCTAGCGGCCGAGCTCTTC. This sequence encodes CASSQDVLAAELF.